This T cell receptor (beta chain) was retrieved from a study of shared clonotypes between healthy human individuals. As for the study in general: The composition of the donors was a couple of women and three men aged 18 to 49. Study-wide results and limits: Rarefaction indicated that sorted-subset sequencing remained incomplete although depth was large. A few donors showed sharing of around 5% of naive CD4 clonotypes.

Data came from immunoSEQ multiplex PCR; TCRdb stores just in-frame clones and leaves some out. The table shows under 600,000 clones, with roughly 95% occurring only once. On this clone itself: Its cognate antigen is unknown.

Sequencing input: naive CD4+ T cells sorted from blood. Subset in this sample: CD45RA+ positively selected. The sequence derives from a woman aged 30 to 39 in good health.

In DNA, the CDR3 is TGTGCCAGCAGCAGGGCCCCCGAGTACGAGCAGTACTTC. Translated, it gives CASSRAPEYEQYF. The chain combines TRBV6-1 with TRBJ2-7, with a tentative D call TRBD1 (5 bases). CDR3 length equals 13 residues. Trimming stripped 6 bases from V and 4 bases from J, with 13 bases between. CDR1 is MNHNS and CDR2 is SASEGT in the germline V gene.